Presented here are 6 T cell receptor beta chains from one specimen sequenced in a study of OX40 agonist ivuxolimab in advanced cancers. The method was immunoSEQ multiplex PCR; TCRdb's version includes in-frame clones alone and lacks a portion of them. The sample holds around 95,000 clones, 85% to 95% seen once. The starting material was CD4+ or CD8+ T cells sorted from blood, obtained in a trial of the OX40 agonist ivuxolimab. The receptors stem from an adult with an advanced solid tumor such as melanoma, head and neck, liver or kidney cancer.

The chain uses TRBV2 and TRBJ2-5; TRBD2 matches at 9 bases. This CDR3 is 14 amino acids long. Trimming took 7 bases from V and 1 from J; bases not matched to a gene: 4. The germline CDR1 and CDR2 sequences are SNHLY and FYNNEI. The CDR3 DNA sequence: TGTGCCAGCAACTTAGCGGGAGTCCAAGAGACCCAGTACTTC. Translating it yields CASNLAGVQETQYF.

The V and J genes are TRBV30 and TRBJ2-3, with D hard to call. Germline V gene data show CDR1 as GTSNPN and CDR2 as SVGIG (reference sequence). The CDR3 spans 13 residues. The V and J ends lost 4 bases and 5 bases respectively, with 13 bases between them. The CDR3 spells CAWTPDPGDTQYF. The CDR3 nucleotides are TGTGCCTGGACCCCGGACCCGGGAGATACGCAGTATTTT.

The chain has TRBV2 and TRBJ2-4; possible D gene TRBD2, 5 bases. This CDR3 is built from 12 residues. Between the trimmed V and J ends, which lost 5 bases and 6 bases, there was a span of 8 bases. Germline CDR1 SNHLY, CDR2 FYNNEI. The CDR3: CASSTLGNIQYF. For the CDR3, the DNA is TGTGCCAGCAGTACACTAGGAAACATTCAGTACTTC.

V and J are TRBV18 and TRBJ2-2; D unresolved. Germline-derived CDR1 and CDR2 are KGHSH and LQKENI. This CDR3 is 16 amino acids long. The V end was cut by 0 bases, the J end by 5 bases, with 13 bases between. The CDR3 loop reads CASSPPTQLSTGELFF. In DNA form, the CDR3 reads TGTGCCAGCTCACCACCGACACAGTTATCAACCGGGGAGCTGTTTTTT.

The chain carries TRBV7-3 and TRBJ2-1, with a possible D match to TRBD1 (5 bases). Germline V lookup: CDR1 SGHTA, CDR2 FQGTGA. V was clipped by 5 bases and J by 5 bases, with 10 bases between them. The CDR3 is 13 amino acids. CDR3 residues: CASSTTAHNEQFF. The CDR3 DNA follows: TGTGCCAGCAGCACGACAGCCCACAATGAGCAGTTCTTC.

The chain combines TRBV30 with TRBJ2-3; D remains unclear. From germline, CDR1 is GTSNPN and CDR2 SVGIG (reference sequence). The CDR3 spans 14 residues. The germline V and J ends were trimmed by 4 bases and 0 bases, with 11 bases remaining between them. CDR3 residues: CAWTGTTSTDTQYF. The DNA of the CDR3 is TGTGCCTGGACGGGCACAACTAGCACAGATACGCAGTATTTT.